Below are 27 T cell receptor beta chains sequenced from a single sample in a study of blood T cells in healthy people across ages. The use of a sample-barcoded 5' primer and a J-beta primer mix characterized a second PCR of about 7 to 12 cycles. TCRdb independently ran MiXCR on the 5' RACE reads; one entry per CDR3 protein. This sample yields under 2,000,000 distinct CDR3 sequences, of which about 50% are seen a single time; roughly 2.1% belongs to the top ten. The sequencing sample was made of blood. These receptor sequences come from a woman aged 40 to 50 in good health.

The CDR3 loop is CAINRVNEQFF. The CDR3 DNA is TGTGCCATAAATCGTGTCAATGAGCAGTTCTTC. The V gene is TRBV6-1, the J gene TRBJ2-1; the D is unclear. V was clipped by 10 bases and J by 6 bases, with 10 bases between them. The CDR3 is 11 amino acids. Germline values: CDR1 MNHNS, CDR2 SASEGT.

This clonotype was found a few times. The V call is TRBV20-1, the J call TRBJ2-7; 12 bases line up with TRBD1. Unmatched junction bases numbered 15, after V lost 6 bases and J lost 3 bases. The CDR3 has 17 amino acids. Germline-derived CDR1 and CDR2 are DFQATT and SNEGSKA (reference sequence). The CDR3 DNA follows: TGCAGTGCGTCCGGGACAGGGGGCGCGGGGGATATCTACGAGCAGTACTTC. It encodes CSASGTGGAGDIYEQYF.

This clonotype was recorded a few times. V and J are TRBV29-1 and TRBJ2-1; D remains ambiguous. Trimming took off 6 bases at V and 8 bases at J, with 20 bases between the two ends. This CDR3 contains 14 residues. Germline V CDR1 and CDR2: SQVTM, ANQGSEA. CDR3 nucleotide sequence: TGCAGCGTGAAAACGGGCAGGTTAATGTATGAGCAGTTCTTC. This encodes CSVKTGRLMYEQFF.

The chain combines TRBV6-2 or TRBV6-3 with TRBJ2-7; TRBD1 matches 7 bases. The CDR3 is 14 residues long. J was trimmed by 5 bases and V by 4 bases; bases with no gene match: 8. The germline gives CDR1 MNHEY, CDR2 SVGEGT. This CDR3 is CASSSQTGENEQYF. The CDR3 region has the DNA TGTGCCAGCAGTTCCCAAACAGGGGAAAACGAGCAGTACTTC.

At least ten counts were recorded for this clonotype. A much larger clone is a single base away; this may be a read error. J is TRBJ2-1 and V is TRBV4-1; a possible D gene is TRBD2 (5 bases). The CDR3 loop spans 17 amino acids. Germline-derived CDR1 and CDR2 are MGHRA and YSYEKL. V lost 0 bases and J lost 15, with 27 bases in between. CDR3 coding DNA: TGCGCCAGCAGCCAAGATTGGGCGGGCGCGTTTTCTGGTGCTCTGTTCTTC. As protein: CASSQDWAGAFSGALFF.

The chain links TRBV28 to TRBJ1-5, with TRBD1 matching over 9 bases. Germline CDR1 and CDR2: MDHEN and SYDVKM. The V and J ends lost 6 bases and 5 bases, in that order; junction bases with no gene match: 5. CDR3 length: 14 residues. CDR3 in amino acids: CASRPGQGYQPQHF. The CDR3 DNA reads as TGTGCCAGCAGGCCGGGACAGGGATATCAGCCCCAGCATTTT.

This chain joins TRBV20-1 and TRBJ2-2; 8 bases map to TRBD1. Germline V CDR1 and CDR2: DFQATT, SNEGSKA (reference sequence). V lost 3 bases and J lost 0; bases outside the gene matches: 3. CDR3 length: 15 residues. The CDR3 DNA reads as TGCAGTGCTAGGGGGACAGGCGCGAACACCGGGGAGCTGTTTTTT. Its protein product is CSARGTGANTGELFF.

This chain uses TRBV24-1 with TRBJ2-7; 12 positions agree with TRBD2. The DNA matches TRBJ2-5 better at its end, which makes the J call doubtful. The CDR3 extends over 15 amino acids. Germline CDR1 and CDR2: KGHDR and SFDVKD. This chain's CDR3 is CATSDWTSGDKTQYF. In DNA, the CDR3 is TGTGCCACCAGTGATTGGACTAGCGGGGATAAGACCCAGTACTTC.

A few counts support this clonotype. Mismatch with germline at one junction end may stem from a read error. V gene TRBV5-1 combines with J gene TRBJ2-7, with 8 bases lining up with TRBD2. Germline V gives CDR1 SGHRS, CDR2 YFSETQ. This CDR3 is 14 amino acids long. CDR3 sequence: CASSLGGGYNEQYF. CDR3 sequence (DNA): TGTGCCAGCAGCTTAGGCGGGGGGTACAATGAGCAGTACTTC.

The chain has TRBV4-3 and TRBJ2-7, with D possibly TRBD2 on 6 matching bases. CDR3 length equals 15 residues. V shed 4 bases and J shed 2 bases, with 15 bases lying between them. Germline V gene data show CDR1 as LGHNA and CDR2 as YSLEER. CDR3: CASSRGVTSTYEQYF. CDR3 nucleotides: TGCGCCAGCAGCCGGGGGGTTACATCTACCTACGAGCAGTACTTC.

The rearrangement uses TRBV7-8 and TRBJ2-3; 13 bases map to TRBD2. Germline-derived CDR1 and CDR2 are SGHVS and FQNEAQ. Trimming cost V 1 base and J 4 bases; bases outside gene matches: 5. This CDR3 is built from 17 residues. CDR3 loop: CASSLGGGLAGPDTQYF. The CDR3 DNA is TGTGCCAGCAGCTTAGGGGGGGGACTAGCGGGGCCAGATACGCAGTATTTT. Full variable domain (remainder filled in from reference TRBV7-8 and TRBJ2-3): GAGVSQSPRYKVAKRGQDVALRCDPISGHVSLFWYQQALGQGPEFLTYFQNEAQLDKSGLPSDRFFAERPEGSVSTLKIQRTQQEDSAVYLCASSLGGGLAGPDTQYFGPGTRLTVL.

This CDR3 is CATSRDPLGRLQETQYF. The CDR3 bases are TGTGCCACCAGCAGAGACCCTTTGGGGCGGCTACAAGAGACCCAGTACTTC. The chain uses TRBV15 and TRBJ2-5; a weak D match, TRBD1 (5 bases). The V gene's germline CDR1 is LNHNV and CDR2 YYDKDF (reference sequence). The CDR3 is made up of 17 amino acids. The V and J ends lost 0 bases and 2 bases respectively, with 16 bases between them.

J is TRBJ2-1 and V is TRBV24-1; 9 bases line up with TRBD1. V dropped 3 bases and J dropped 4; count of bases not matched to a gene: 3. CDR3 length: 15 amino acids. Germline CDR1 KGHDR, CDR2 SFDVKD. CDR3 nucleotides: TGTGCCACCAGTGATGCGGGACAGGGATACAATGAGCAGTTCTTC. Protein product: CATSDAGQGYNEQFF.

The rearrangement uses TRBV28 and TRBJ1-4, with 12 bases matching TRBD1. This CDR3 region has 15 residues. Germline V gene lookup returns CDR1 MDHEN and CDR2 SYDVKM. J was trimmed by 8 bases and V by 2 bases; bases with no gene match: 3. The CDR3 DNA sequence: TGTGCCAGCAGTTTAAGGGGGACAGGGGGCGAAAAACTGTTTTTT. Its translation is CASSLRGTGGEKLFF.

This clonotype came up a few times. The chain has TRBV11-2 and TRBJ2-1; D is perhaps TRBD1 or TRBD2 (6 bases each). The CDR3 sequence is 16 residues long. CDR1 and CDR2 from the germline V gene are SGHAT and FQNNGV. Trimming took off 5 bases at V and 7 bases at J, with 21 bases between the two ends. The DNA for the CDR3 is TGTGCCAGCAGCCCCAAACGGGGGCCATCATGGAATGAGCAGTTCTTC. Translation gives CASSPKRGPSWNEQFF. Together with reference TRBV11-2 and TRBJ2-1, the CDR3 gives the full variable domain: EAGVAQSPRYKIIEKRQSVAFWCNPISGHATLYWYQQILGQGPKLLIQFQNNGVVDDSQLPKDRFSAERLKGVDSTLKIQPAKLEDSAVYLCASSPKRGPSWNEQFFGPGTRLTVL.

This chain links TRBV25-1 with TRBJ2-7; D is possibly TRBD1 (6 bases). Trimming took off 5 bases at V and 3 bases at J, with 14 bases between the two ends. The CDR3 covers 14 residues. CDR1 and CDR2 from the germline V gene are MGHDK and SYGVNS. The CDR3 bases are TGTGCCAGCAGTCCGACAGGACGGGGCTACGAGCAGTACTTC. It specifies CASSPTGRGYEQYF.

There are a few counts of this clonotype. The chain is built from TRBV7-9 and TRBJ2-6; D unclear. The CDR3 is 14 residues long. In germline, CDR1 is SEHNR, CDR2 FQNEAQ (reference sequence). Trimming took off 7 bases at V and 0 bases at J, with 7 bases between the two ends. The CDR3 coding sequence is TGTGCCAGCAAAGGATACTCTGGGGCCAACGTCCTGACTTTC. This gives the protein CASKGYSGANVLTF.

The rearrangement uses TRBV10-3 and TRBJ2-5, with D perhaps being TRBD1 or TRBD2 (5 bases each). The V end was cut by 6 bases, the J end by 5 bases, with 16 bases between. Germline CDR1 and CDR2: ENHRY and SYGVKD. The CDR3 sequence is 14 residues long. The CDR3 DNA reads as TGTGCCATCAGGGGGACGTCTTCGGGGGAGACCCAGTACTTC. This codes for CAIRGTSSGETQYF.

The chain combines TRBV6-4 with TRBJ1-2; 7 positions agree with TRBD1. Germline V CDR1 and CDR2: MRHNA, SNTAGT. This CDR3 has 14 amino acids. Trimming took 6 bases from V and 9 from J; bases not matched to a gene: 13. Here the CDR3 reads CASRETGAAGSYTF. The CDR3 DNA reads as TGTGCCAGCAGAGAAACAGGGGCCGCCGGGAGCTACACCTTC.

The rearrangement links TRBV20-1 to TRBJ1-2; no reliable D call. V lost 6 bases to trimming and J lost 12 bases, with 17 bases between them. CDR1 is DFQATT, CDR2 SNEGSKA, per germline (reference sequence). This CDR3 spans 11 amino acids. DNA for the CDR3: TGCAGTGCCATGGACGCGGCTAGGGACACCTTC. As protein: CSAMDAARDTF.

This clonotype was seen a handful of times. The chain uses TRBV6-1 and TRBJ2-7; 10 bases match TRBD2. The closer fit of TRBJ2-5 to the DNA end suggests the J call may be wrong. The germline CDR1 and CDR2 sequences are MNHNS and SASEGT. This CDR3 is 18 amino acids long. CDR3 region: CASTLRAFSGGRRETQYF. DNA of the CDR3: TGTGCCAGCACCCTCAGGGCCTTTAGCGGGGGGAGGAGAGAGACCCAGTACTTC.

This chain joins TRBV6-5 and TRBJ1-4; D is possibly TRBD1 (6 bases). The V end was cut by 6 bases, the J end by 2 bases, with 13 bases between. The CDR3 spans 15 residues. Germline V lookup: CDR1 MNHEY, CDR2 SVGAGI. Here the CDR3 DNA reads TGTGCCAGCAGGAACCGGGGGGGCACTAATGAAAAACTGTTTTTT. Its translation is CASRNRGGTNEKLFF.

The chain joins TRBV4-3 to TRBJ2-1; 12 bases match TRBD2. The J call may be incorrect, as the DNA end agrees better with TRBJ2-7. There are 17 residues in the CDR3. Per the germline V gene, CDR1 is LGHNA and CDR2 is YSLEER. The CDR3 reads CASSPASGGAPGNEQYF. The DNA for the CDR3 is TGCGCCAGCAGCCCCGCTAGCGGGGGGGCCCCAGGAAATGAGCAGTACTTC.

The chain links TRBV7-2 to TRBJ1-2; D unclear. This CDR3 is 14 amino acids long. V shed 3 bases and J shed 5 bases, with 13 bases lying between them. The germline gives CDR1 SGHTA, CDR2 FQGNSA. The CDR3 protein is CASSFLDDPYGYTF. The CDR3 DNA reads as TGTGCCAGCAGCTTCCTAGACGACCCTTATGGCTACACCTTC.

This chain joins TRBV6-2 or TRBV6-3 and TRBJ2-7; D is undetermined. Germline V lookup: CDR1 MNHEY, CDR2 SVGEGT. Trimming removed 4 bases at V and 4 bases at J, with 8 bases between. The CDR3 is 12 amino acids. CDR3 DNA: TGTGCCAGCAGTTGGCCGACGTACGAGCAGTACTTC. This sequence encodes CASSWPTYEQYF.

This rearrangement joins TRBV7-2 to TRBJ2-1, with D maybe TRBD2 (7 bases). CDR1 and CDR2 (germline): SGHTA, FQGNSA. The CDR3 has 15 amino acids. Trimming removed 2 bases at V and 13 bases at J, with 21 bases between. The CDR3 is CASSLNGGGLETQFF. CDR3 coding DNA: TGTGCCAGCAGCTTAAATGGGGGGGGGCTGGAGACCCAGTTCTTC.

This rearrangement joins TRBV2 to TRBJ2-7; unclear D gene. Germline CDR1 reads SNHLY; CDR2 reads FYNNEI. V lost 7 bases to trimming and J lost 3 bases, with 16 bases between them. The CDR3 sequence is 14 residues long. The CDR3 bases are TGTGCCAGCACCCCTGGGGTACTCCACTACGAGCAGTACTTC. This encodes CASTPGVLHYEQYF.